Listed here are 13 T cell receptor beta chains from one sample, sequenced in a study of long-term antiretroviral therapy in people with HIV. Researchers ran immunoSEQ v3.0 at survey level. Generated by immunoSEQ multiplex PCR, the TCRdb table keeps only in-frame clones and is missing some. The data show around 40,000 clones, over 75% seen once. Sequenced here: unsorted PBMCs, sampled 2.2 years after starting antiretroviral therapy. The receptors originated from a man in his late teens or twenties with HIV.

This clone was counted only a few times. V and J are TRBV6-5 and TRBJ2-1; maybe TRBD1 (5 bases). The ends were cut back, 6 bases at V and 7 bases at J, with 13 bases in the middle. In germline, CDR1 is MNHEY, CDR2 SVGAGI. The CDR3 has 13 residues. The CDR3 DNA sequence: TGTGCCAGCAGCCATGCAGGGTGGAATGAGCAGTTCTTC. The encoded protein is CASSHAGWNEQFF.

This clone is medium-sized. J is TRBJ1-5 and V is TRBV28; D is uncertain. Trimming took 3 bases from V and 0 from J, leaving 12 bases between them. CDR1 and CDR2 (germline): MDHEN, SYDVKM. CDR3 length: 16 amino acids. CDR3 protein: CASSFPPIYSNQPQHF. In nucleotides, the CDR3 is TGTGCCAGCAGTTTCCCCCCTATTTATAGCAATCAGCCCCAGCATTTT.

The chain uses TRBV7-9 and TRBJ2-7, with TRBD2 identical over 7 bases. There are 14 residues in the CDR3. Germline values: CDR1 SEHNR, CDR2 FQNEAQ (reference sequence). V was clipped by 4 bases and J by 1 base; unmatched bases: 4. The CDR3 bases are TGTGCCAGCAGCTCAAGGGGAGGGTCCTACGAGCAGTACTTC. As protein: CASSSRGGSYEQYF.

The J gene is TRBJ2-1, the V gene TRBV7-3; 7 bases line up with TRBD2. From germline, CDR1 is SGHTA and CDR2 FQGTGA. Trimming cost V 2 bases and J 4 bases; bases outside gene matches: 5. The CDR3 contains 15 residues. CDR3 region: CASSLRAGVYNEQFF. CDR3 coding DNA: TGTGCCAGCAGCTTACGTGCGGGGGTATACAATGAGCAGTTCTTC. Filled out from reference TRBV7-3 and TRBJ2-1, the complete variable domain reads GAGVSQTPSNKVTEKGKYVELRCDPISGHTALYWYRQSLGQGPEFLIYFQGTGAADDSGLPNDRFFAVRPEGSVSTLKIQRTERGDSAVYLCASSLRAGVYNEQFFGPGTRLTVL.

The chain couples TRBV6-1 to TRBJ1-1, with D possibly matching TRBD1 (5 bases). V was clipped by 0 bases and J by 5 bases, with 13 bases between them. Germline-derived CDR1 and CDR2 are MNHNS and SASEGT. The CDR3 has 15 amino acids. The CDR3 DNA follows: TGTGCCAGCAGTGAAGCCGGGGGGGGTTGGACTGAAGCTTTCTTT. This sequence encodes CASSEAGGGWTEAFF.

The chain recombines TRBV7-2 with TRBJ2-2, with TRBD1 matching 8 bases. V lost 5 bases and J lost 8; bases outside the gene matches: 4. Looked up from germline, CDR1 is SGHTA and CDR2 is FQGNSA. This CDR3 has 13 amino acids. For the CDR3, the DNA is TGTGCCAGCAGCACGGACAGGGCGGGGGAGCTGTTTTTT. It yields the protein CASSTDRAGELFF. The full variable domain, completed using reference TRBV7-2 and TRBJ2-2, is GAGVSQSPSNKVTEKGKDVELRCDPISGHTALYWYRQSLGQGLEFLIYFQGNSAPDKSGLPSDRFSAERTGGSVSTLTIQRTQQEDSAVYLCASSTDRAGELFFGEGSRLTVL.

CDR3 coding DNA: TGTGCCAGCAGCTTGGACAGGGAATTGTATGGCTACACCTTC. It is translated as CASSLDRELYGYTF. This chain uses TRBV5-5 with TRBJ1-2; possibly TRBD1 for D (6 bases). V was pared by 0 bases and J by 5 bases, with 11 bases between. Germline CDR1 is SGHKS and CDR2 is YYEKEE (reference sequence). The CDR3 runs to 14 residues.

This clone was seen only a few times. The rearrangement joins TRBV2 to TRBJ2-4; no clear D gene. Looked up from germline, CDR1 is SNHLY and CDR2 is FYNNEI. CDR3 length: 11 amino acids. Trimming removed 6 bases at V and 6 bases at J, with 6 bases between. The CDR3 nucleotides are TGTGCCAGCAGGGAGATAAACATTCAGTACTTC. Protein sequence: CASREINIQYF.

This clone is medium-sized. V gene TRBV29-1 combines with J gene TRBJ2-7; TRBD1 is a possible D gene (6 bases). CDR3 size: 12 residues. CDR1 is SQVTM and CDR2 is ANQGSEA in the germline V gene. The ends were cut back, 5 bases at V and 3 bases at J, with 11 bases in the middle. This chain's CDR3 is CSVRQDDYEQYF. In DNA form, the CDR3 reads TGCAGCGTTAGACAGGACGACTACGAGCAGTACTTC.

The chain joins TRBV27 to TRBJ2-2, with unresolved D. Per germline, CDR1 MNHEY and CDR2 SMNVEV (reference sequence). Trimming left V 10 bases short and J 1 base short, with 10 bases between. CDR3 length: 13 amino acids. CDR3 residues: CATFTVNTGELFF. The CDR3 coding sequence is TGTGCCACCTTTACGGTGAACACCGGGGAGCTGTTTTTT.

The J gene is TRBJ2-7, the V gene TRBV23-1, with D perhaps matching TRBD1 (5 bases). TRBV23-1 is given ORF status, its function remaining uncertain. The CDR3 runs to 16 residues. The germline V and J ends were trimmed by 4 bases and 3 bases, with 19 bases remaining between them. This CDR3 is CASSRLSYRMIYEQYF. DNA for the CDR3: TGCGCCAGCAGTCGGTTAAGCTACAGGATGATCTACGAGCAGTACTTC.

The rearrangement joins TRBV5-5 to TRBJ2-7, with D hard to call. The CDR3 has 13 residues. The V and J ends lost 0 bases and 4 bases respectively, with 8 bases between them. Looked up from germline, CDR1 is SGHKS and CDR2 is YYEKEE (reference sequence). In DNA, the CDR3 is TGTGCCAGCAGCTTGGCGCCAGTTTACGAGCAGTACTTC. Protein: CASSLAPVYEQYF.

The chain carries TRBV4-3 and TRBJ2-7; D may match TRBD1 or TRBD2 (6 bases each). This CDR3 spans 16 amino acids. Germline loops: CDR1 LGHNA, CDR2 YSLEER. V dropped 4 bases and J dropped 3 bases, with 19 bases sitting between them. The CDR3 reads CASSLKLYEGGYEQYF. The CDR3 nucleotides are TGCGCCAGCAGCCTAAAGCTATATGAGGGGGGCTACGAGCAGTACTTC.